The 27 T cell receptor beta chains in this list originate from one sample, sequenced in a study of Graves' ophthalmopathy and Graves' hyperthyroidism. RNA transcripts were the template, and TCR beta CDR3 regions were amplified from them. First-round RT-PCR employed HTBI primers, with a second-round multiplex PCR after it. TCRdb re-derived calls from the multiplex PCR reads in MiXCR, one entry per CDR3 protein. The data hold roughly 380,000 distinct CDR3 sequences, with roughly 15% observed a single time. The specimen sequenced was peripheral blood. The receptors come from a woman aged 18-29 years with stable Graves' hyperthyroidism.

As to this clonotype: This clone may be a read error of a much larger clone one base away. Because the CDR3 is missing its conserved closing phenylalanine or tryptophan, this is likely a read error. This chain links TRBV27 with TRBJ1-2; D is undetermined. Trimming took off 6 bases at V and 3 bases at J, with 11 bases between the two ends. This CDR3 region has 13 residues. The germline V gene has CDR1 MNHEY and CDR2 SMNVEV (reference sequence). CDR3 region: CASRSWTDYGYTY. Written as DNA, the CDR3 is TGTGCCAGCAGATCGTGGACCGACTATGGCTACACCTAC.

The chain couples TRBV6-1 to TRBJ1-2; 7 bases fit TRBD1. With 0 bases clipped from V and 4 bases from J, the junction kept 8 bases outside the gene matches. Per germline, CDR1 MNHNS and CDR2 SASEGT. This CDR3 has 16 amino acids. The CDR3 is CASSEAMDRQSYGYTF. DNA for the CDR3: TGTGCCAGCAGTGAAGCCATGGACAGGCAAAGCTATGGCTACACCTTC.

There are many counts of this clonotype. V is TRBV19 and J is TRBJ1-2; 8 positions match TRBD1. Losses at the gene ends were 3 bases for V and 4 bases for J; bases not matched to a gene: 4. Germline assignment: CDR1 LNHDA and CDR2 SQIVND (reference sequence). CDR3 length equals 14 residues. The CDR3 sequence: CASSIATGGYGYTF. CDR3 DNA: TGTGCCAGTAGTATCGCTACAGGGGGCTATGGCTACACCTTC.

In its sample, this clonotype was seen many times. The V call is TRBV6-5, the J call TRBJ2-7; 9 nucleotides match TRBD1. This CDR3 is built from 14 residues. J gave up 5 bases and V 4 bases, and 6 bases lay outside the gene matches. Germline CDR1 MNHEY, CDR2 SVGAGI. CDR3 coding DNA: TGTGCCAGCAGTTCTAACAGGGGGCTCAACGAGCAGTACTTC. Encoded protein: CASSSNRGLNEQYF.

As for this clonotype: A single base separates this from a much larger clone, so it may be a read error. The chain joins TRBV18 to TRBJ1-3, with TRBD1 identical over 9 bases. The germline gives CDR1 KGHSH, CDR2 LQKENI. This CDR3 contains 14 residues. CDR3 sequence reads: CTSSPGTGQNTIYF. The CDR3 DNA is TGTACCAGCTCACCCGGGACAGGGCAAAACACCATATATTTT. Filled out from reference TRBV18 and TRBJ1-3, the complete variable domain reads NAGVMQNPRHLVRRRGQEARLRCSPMKGHSHVYWYRQLPEEGLKFMVYLQKENIIDESGMPKERFSAEFPKEGPSILRIQQVVRGDSAAYFCTSSPGTGQNTIYFGEGSWLTVV.

CDR3 protein: CASSILAARGYEQYF. DNA for the CDR3: TGTGCCAGCAGCATCCTAGCGGCGAGGGGGTACGAGCAGTACTTC. The chain uses TRBV7-2 and TRBJ2-7; D is possibly TRBD2 (7 bases). Germline V gives CDR1 SGHTA, CDR2 FQGNSA. The CDR3 runs to 15 residues. With 5 bases removed from V and 4 bases from J, the gap between germline ends came to 18 bases.

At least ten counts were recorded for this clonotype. The DNA of the CDR3 is TGCGCCAGCAGGAGCGGGGCGGGACCTTACGAGCAGTACTTC. Its translation: CASRSGAGPYEQYF. The rearrangement links TRBV5-1 to TRBJ2-7, with 7 nucleotides matching TRBD2. The germline gives CDR1 SGHRS, CDR2 YFSETQ. V lost 5 bases to trimming and J lost 4 bases; unmatched junction nucleotides: 9. The CDR3 totals 14 residues.

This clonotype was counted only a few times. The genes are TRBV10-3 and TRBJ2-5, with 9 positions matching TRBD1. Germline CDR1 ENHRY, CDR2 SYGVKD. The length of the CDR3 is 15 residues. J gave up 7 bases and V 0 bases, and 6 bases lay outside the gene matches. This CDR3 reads CAISESGQGAWTQYF. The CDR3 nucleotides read TGTGCCATCAGTGAGTCGGGACAGGGCGCTTGGACCCAGTACTTC.

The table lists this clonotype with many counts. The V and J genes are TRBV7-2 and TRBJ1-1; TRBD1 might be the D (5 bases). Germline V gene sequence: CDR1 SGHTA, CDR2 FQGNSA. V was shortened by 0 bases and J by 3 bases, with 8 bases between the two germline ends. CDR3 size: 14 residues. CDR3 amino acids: CASSLAGVDTEAFF. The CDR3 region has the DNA TGTGCCAGCAGCTTAGCAGGGGTTGACACTGAAGCTTTCTTT. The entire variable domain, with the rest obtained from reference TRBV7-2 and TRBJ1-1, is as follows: GAGVSQSPSNKVTEKGKDVELRCDPISGHTALYWYRQSLGQGLEFLIYFQGNSAPDKSGLPSDRFSAERTGGSVSTLTIQRTQQEDSAVYLCASSLAGVDTEAFFGQGTRLTVV.

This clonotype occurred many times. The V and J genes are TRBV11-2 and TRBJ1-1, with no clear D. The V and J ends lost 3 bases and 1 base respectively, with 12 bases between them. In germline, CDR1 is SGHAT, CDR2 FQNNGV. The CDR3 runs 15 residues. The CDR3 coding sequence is TGTGCCAGCAGCTTCCTAGGGTTTGGGAACACTGAAGCTTTCTTT. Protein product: CASSFLGFGNTEAFF.

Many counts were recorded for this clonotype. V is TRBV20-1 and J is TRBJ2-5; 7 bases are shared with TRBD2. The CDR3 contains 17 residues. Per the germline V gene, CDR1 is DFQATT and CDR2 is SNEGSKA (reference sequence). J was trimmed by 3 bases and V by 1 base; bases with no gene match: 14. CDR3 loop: CSARAFVLRGSKETQYF. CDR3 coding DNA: TGCAGTGCTAGAGCTTTTGTGTTGCGGGGGAGTAAAGAGACCCAGTACTTC.

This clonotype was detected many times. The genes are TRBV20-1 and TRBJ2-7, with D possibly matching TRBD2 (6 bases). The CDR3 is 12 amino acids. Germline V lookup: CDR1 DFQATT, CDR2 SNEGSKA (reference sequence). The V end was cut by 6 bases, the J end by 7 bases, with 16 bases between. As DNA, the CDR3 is TGCAGTGCGCCGAAGGAGGGACGAGAGCAGTACTTC. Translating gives CSAPKEGREQYF.

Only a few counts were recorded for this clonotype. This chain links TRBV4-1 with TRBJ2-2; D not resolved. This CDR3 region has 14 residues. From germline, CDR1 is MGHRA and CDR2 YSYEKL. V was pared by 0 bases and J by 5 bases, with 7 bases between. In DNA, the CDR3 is TGCGCCAGCAGCCAAGATCCAGGAACCGGGGAGCTGTTTTTT. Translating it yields CASSQDPGTGELFF.

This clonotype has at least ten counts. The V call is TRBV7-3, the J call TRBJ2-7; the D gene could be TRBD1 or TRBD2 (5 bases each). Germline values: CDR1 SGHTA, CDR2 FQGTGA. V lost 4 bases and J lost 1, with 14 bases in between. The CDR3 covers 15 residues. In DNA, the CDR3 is TGTGCCAGCAGCTCTCATCCGGGACCGTCCTACGAGCAGTACTTC. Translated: CASSSHPGPSYEQYF. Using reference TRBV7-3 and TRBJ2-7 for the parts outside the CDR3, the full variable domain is GAGVSQTPSNKVTEKGKYVELRCDPISGHTALYWYRQSLGQGPEFLIYFQGTGAADDSGLPNDRFFAVRPEGSVSTLKIQRTERGDSAVYLCASSSHPGPSYEQYFGPGTRLTVT.

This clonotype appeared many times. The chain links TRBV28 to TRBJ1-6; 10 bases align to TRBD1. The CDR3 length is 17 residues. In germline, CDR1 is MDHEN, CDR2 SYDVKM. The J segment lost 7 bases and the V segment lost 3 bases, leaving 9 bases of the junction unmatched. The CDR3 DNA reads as TGTGCCAGCAGTTTCCCGGGACAGGGGACAGGGAATTCACCCCTCCACTTT. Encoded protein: CASSFPGQGTGNSPLHF.

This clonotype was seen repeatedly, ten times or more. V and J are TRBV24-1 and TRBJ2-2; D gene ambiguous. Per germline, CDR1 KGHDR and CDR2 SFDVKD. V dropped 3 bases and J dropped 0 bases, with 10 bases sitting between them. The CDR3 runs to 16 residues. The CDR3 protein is CATSDRRATNTGELFF. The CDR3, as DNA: TGTGCCACCAGTGATCGCCGGGCGACGAACACCGGGGAGCTGTTTTTT.

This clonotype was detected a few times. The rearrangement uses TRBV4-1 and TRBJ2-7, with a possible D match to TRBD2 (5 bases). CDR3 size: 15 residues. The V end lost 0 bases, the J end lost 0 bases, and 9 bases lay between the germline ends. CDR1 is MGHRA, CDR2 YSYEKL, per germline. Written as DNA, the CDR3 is TGCGCCAGCAGCCAAGATCCGGCGGGCTCCTACGAGCAGTACTTC. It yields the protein CASSQDPAGSYEQYF.

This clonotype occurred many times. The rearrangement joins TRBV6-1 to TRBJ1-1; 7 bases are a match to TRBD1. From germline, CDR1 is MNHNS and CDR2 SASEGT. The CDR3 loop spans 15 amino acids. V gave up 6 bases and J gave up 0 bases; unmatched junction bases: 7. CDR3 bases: TGTGCCAGCAGGACACAGGGGAACATGAACACTGAAGCTTTCTTT. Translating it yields CASRTQGNMNTEAFF.

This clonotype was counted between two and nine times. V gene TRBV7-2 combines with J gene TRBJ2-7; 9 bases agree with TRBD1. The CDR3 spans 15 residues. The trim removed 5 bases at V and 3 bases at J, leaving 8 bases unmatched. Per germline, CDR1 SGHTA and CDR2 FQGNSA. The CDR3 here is CASSAARTGVYEQYF. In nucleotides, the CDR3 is TGTGCCAGCAGCGCCGCTCGGACAGGGGTCTACGAGCAGTACTTC.

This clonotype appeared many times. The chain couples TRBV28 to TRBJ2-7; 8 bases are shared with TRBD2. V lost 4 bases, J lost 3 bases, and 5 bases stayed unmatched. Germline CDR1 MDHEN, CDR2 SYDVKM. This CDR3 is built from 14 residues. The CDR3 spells CASSSGTRRYEQYF. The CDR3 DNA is TGTGCCAGCAGTTCCGGGACTAGGCGCTACGAGCAGTACTTC. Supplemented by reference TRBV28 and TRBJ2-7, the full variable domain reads DVKVTQSSRYLVKRTGEKVFLECVQDMDHENMFWYRQDPGLGLRLIYFSYDVKMKEKGDIPEGYSVSREKKERFSLILESASTNQTSMYLCASSSGTRRYEQYFGPGTRLTVT.

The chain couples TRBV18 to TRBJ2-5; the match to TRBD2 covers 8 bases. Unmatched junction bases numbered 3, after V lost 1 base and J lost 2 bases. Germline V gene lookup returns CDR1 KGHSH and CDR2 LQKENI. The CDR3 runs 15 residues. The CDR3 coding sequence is TGTGCCAGCTCACCACAGGCTAGCGGGCAAGAGACCCAGTACTTC. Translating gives CASSPQASGQETQYF. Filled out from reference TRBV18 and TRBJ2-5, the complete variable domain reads NAGVMQNPRHLVRRRGQEARLRCSPMKGHSHVYWYRQLPEEGLKFMVYLQKENIIDESGMPKERFSAEFPKEGPSILRIQQVVRGDSAAYFCASSPQASGQETQYFGPGTRLLVL.

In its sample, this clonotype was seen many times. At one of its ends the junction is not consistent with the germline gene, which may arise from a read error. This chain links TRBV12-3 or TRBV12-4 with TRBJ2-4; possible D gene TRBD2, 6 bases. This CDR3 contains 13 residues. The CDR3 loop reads CASSDTGDLLKFF. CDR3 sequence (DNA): TGTGCCAGCAGCGATACGGGAGATCTTCTAAAGTTCTTC.

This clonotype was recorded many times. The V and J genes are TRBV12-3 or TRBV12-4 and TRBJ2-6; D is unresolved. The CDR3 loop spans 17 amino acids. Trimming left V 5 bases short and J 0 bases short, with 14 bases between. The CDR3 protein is CASSHRNPSSGANVLTF. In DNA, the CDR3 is TGTGCCAGCAGTCACAGAAATCCCAGCTCTGGGGCCAACGTCCTGACTTTC.

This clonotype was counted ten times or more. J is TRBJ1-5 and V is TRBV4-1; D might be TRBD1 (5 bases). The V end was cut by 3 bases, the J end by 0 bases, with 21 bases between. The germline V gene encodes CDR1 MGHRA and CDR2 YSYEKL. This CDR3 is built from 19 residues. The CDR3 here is CASSHTGRNILYSNQPQHF. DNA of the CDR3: TGCGCCAGCAGCCACACGGGACGGAACATACTTTATAGCAATCAGCCCCAGCATTTT.

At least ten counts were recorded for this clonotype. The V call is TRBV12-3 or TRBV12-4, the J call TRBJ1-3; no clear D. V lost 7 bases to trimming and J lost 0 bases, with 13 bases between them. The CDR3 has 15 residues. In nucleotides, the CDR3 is TGTGCCAGCACGGAGATCGGGATCTCTGGAAACACCATATATTTT. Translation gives CASTEIGISGNTIYF.

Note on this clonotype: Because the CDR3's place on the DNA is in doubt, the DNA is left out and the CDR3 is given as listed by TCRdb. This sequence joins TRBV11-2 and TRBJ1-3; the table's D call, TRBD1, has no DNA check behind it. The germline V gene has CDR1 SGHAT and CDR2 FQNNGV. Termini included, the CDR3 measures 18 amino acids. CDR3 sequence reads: CASSLEFGTGSVGNTISF.

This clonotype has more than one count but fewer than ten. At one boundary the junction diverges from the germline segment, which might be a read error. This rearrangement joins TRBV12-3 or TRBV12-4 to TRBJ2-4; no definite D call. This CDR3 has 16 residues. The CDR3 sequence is CASSPRTANYPNIKYF. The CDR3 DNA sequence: TGTGCCAGCAGTCCTCGGACCGCAAATTATCCAAACATTAAGTACTTC.